These 5 T cell receptor beta chains originate from one sample sequenced in a study of human T cells and chemical hapten exposure (dated by TCRdb to the early 2020s). The time point label, as the study defines it: patch test 1, 2 weeks after DPC sensitization. In the paper's terms, the treatment or condition label means: therapeutic diphenylcyclopropenone sensitization with weekly scalp DPC. Library prep was done by RACE. Sequenced using a NextSeq 500. TCRdb reprocessing: public reads trimmed at Q25 with fastp, clones called with MiXCR, in-frame beta chains kept. Each entry is one CDR3 protein sequence, shown with its most common DNA and genes. Counted in this sample were fewer than 500,000 distinct CDR3 sequences; about 4.4% of them appeared once. Under 3% of the sample comes from the top ten. This material consisted of whole blood, taken in connection with sensitization to the hapten diphenylcyclopropenone (DPC). The receptors here all came from a woman in her 50s with alopecia areata. Some clones in this sample may be carry-over from other donors' samples.

This clonotype was counted many times. The chain has TRBV12-3 or TRBV12-4 and TRBJ2-1; the match to TRBD1 covers 10 bases. The CDR3 has 15 amino acids. V shed 2 bases, J shed 5 bases, and the junction held 3 bases outside the gene matches. CDR3 protein: CASSLPGQGHNEQFF. Here the CDR3 DNA reads TGTGCCAGCAGTTTACCGGGACAGGGGCACAATGAGCAGTTCTTC.

At least ten counts were recorded for this clonotype. This sequence joins TRBV7-9 and TRBJ2-7, with a possible D match to TRBD1 (5 bases). Trimming shortened V by 5 bases and J by 0 bases, and 14 bases separated the two germline ends. Germline CDR1 is SEHNR and CDR2 is FQNEAQ (reference sequence). The CDR3 contains 15 residues. For the CDR3, the DNA is TGTGCCAGCAGCGGGGCTGGCGAATACTCCTACGAGCAGTACTTC. Amino acid sequence: CASSGAGEYSYEQYF.

This clonotype was detected only a few times. The V call is TRBV7-2, the J call TRBJ2-1, with D tentatively TRBD1 or TRBD2 (5 bases each). Per germline, CDR1 SGHTA and CDR2 FQGNSA. This CDR3 has 14 residues. Trimming shortened V by 1 base and J by 16 bases, and 20 bases separated the two germline ends. The CDR3, as DNA: TGTGCCAGCAGCTTAGAGGGACGGATGGGGCAGTTCTTCTTC. Encoded protein: CASSLEGRMGQFFF.

This clonotype was observed many times. CDR3 region: CASSFDVDPYNEQFF. CDR3 nucleotide sequence: TGTGCCAGCAGCTTTGACGTAGACCCCTACAATGAGCAGTTCTTC. The J gene is TRBJ2-1, the V gene TRBV11-2; D is undetermined. V was pared by 3 bases and J by 2 bases, with 11 bases between. From germline, CDR1 is SGHAT and CDR2 FQNNGV. The CDR3 sequence is 15 residues long.

This clonotype was found many times. The chain carries TRBV20-1 and TRBJ2-6; D is unresolved. Germline loops: CDR1 DFQATT, CDR2 SNEGSKA (reference sequence). The CDR3 covers 15 residues. Trimming removed 1 base at V and 0 bases at J, with 7 bases between. DNA of the CDR3: TGCAGTGCTAGAGTGGGGAACTCTGGGGCCAACGTCCTGACTTTC. It is translated as CSARVGNSGANVLTF.